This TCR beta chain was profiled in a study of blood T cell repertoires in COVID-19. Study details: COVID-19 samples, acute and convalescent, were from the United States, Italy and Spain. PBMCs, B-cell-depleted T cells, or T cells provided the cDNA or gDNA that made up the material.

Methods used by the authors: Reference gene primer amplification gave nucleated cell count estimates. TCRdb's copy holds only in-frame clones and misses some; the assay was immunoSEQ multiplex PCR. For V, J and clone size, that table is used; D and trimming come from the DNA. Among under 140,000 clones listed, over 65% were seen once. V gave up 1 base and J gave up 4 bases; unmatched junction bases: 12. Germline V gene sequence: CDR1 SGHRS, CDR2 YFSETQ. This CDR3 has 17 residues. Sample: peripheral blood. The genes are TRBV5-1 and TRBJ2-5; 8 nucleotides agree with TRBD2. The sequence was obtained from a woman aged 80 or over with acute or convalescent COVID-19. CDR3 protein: CASSLFPRGAGGETQYF. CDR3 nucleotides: TGCGCCAGCAGCTTGTTTCCGCGGGGGGCCGGAGGAGAGACCCAGTACTTC.